Following are 16 T cell receptor beta chains from one sample sequenced in a study of shared clonotypes between healthy human individuals. Positive CCR7 selection of CD45RO-negative cells yielded the naive CD8 cells, and terminally differentiated effector memory CD45RA+ cells were excluded. The method was immunoSEQ multiplex PCR; TCRdb's version includes in-frame clones alone and lacks a portion of them. The sample yields some 600,000 clones, roughly 95% seen once. Specimen: naive CD8+ T cells sorted from blood. These receptors were obtained from a woman aged 30 to 39 in good health.

This chain links TRBV7-9 with TRBJ2-7; 7 bases match TRBD1. The V and J ends lost 3 bases and 6 bases, in that order; junction bases with no gene match: 5. Germline V CDR1 and CDR2: SEHNR, FQNEAQ (reference sequence). The CDR3 length is 13 residues. The CDR3 protein is CASSLKGAGEQYF. DNA of the CDR3: TGTGCCAGCAGCTTGAAGGGGGCCGGCGAGCAGTACTTC.

The chain uses TRBV5-6 and TRBJ2-7, with D perhaps matching TRBD1 (6 bases). The CDR3 consists of 12 residues. Germline V lookup: CDR1 SGHDT, CDR2 YYEEEE. V lost 4 bases to trimming and J lost 5 bases, with 10 bases between them. The CDR3 DNA is TGTGCCAGCAGCATCGGGACAAACGAGCAGTACTTC. Translated, it gives CASSIGTNEQYF.

V usage is TRBV4-2 and J usage is TRBJ2-2; 9 bases are a match to TRBD2. Germline assignment: CDR1 LGHNA and CDR2 YNFKEQ. V shed 1 base and J 0 bases; nucleotides not matched to a gene: 0. The CDR3 extends over 16 amino acids. CDR3 residues: CASSQASGANTGELFF. CDR3 coding DNA: TGTGCCAGCAGCCAAGCTAGCGGGGCGAACACCGGGGAGCTGTTTTTT.

The V and J genes are TRBV13 and TRBJ2-7; 8 bases are shared with TRBD2. With V trimmed by 4 bases and J by 6 bases, 2 bases remained unmatched. Per the germline V gene, CDR1 is PRHDT and CDR2 is FYEKMQ (reference sequence). The CDR3 contains 12 residues. CDR3 loop: CASSSGTSEQYF. The CDR3 DNA reads as TGTGCCAGCAGCTCGGGGACTAGCGAGCAGTACTTC.

The chain carries TRBV27 and TRBJ1-4; a possible D gene is TRBD1 (6 bases). The germline gives CDR1 MNHEY, CDR2 SMNVEV (reference sequence). The V end lost 2 bases, the J end lost 8 bases, and 12 bases lay between the germline ends. The CDR3 has 14 residues. The CDR3 coding sequence is TGTGCCAGCAGTTTAACAGGGAGCGGGGAAAAACTGTTTTTT. Translating it yields CASSLTGSGEKLFF. The full variable domain, its missing parts supplied by reference TRBV27 and TRBJ1-4, is EAQVTQNPRYLITVTGKKLTVTCSQNMNHEYMSWYRQDPGLGLRQIYYSMNVEVTDKGDVPEGYKVSRKEKRNFPLILESPSPNQTSLYFCASSLTGSGEKLFFGSGTQLSVL.

The chain joins TRBV30 to TRBJ2-2; unclear D gene. V shed 4 bases and J shed 0 bases, with 12 bases lying between them. In germline, CDR1 is GTSNPN, CDR2 SVGIG (reference sequence). This CDR3 has 15 amino acids. The CDR3 bases are TGTGCCTGGAACCTTGACCGAGCGAACACCGGGGAGCTGTTTTTT. Protein: CAWNLDRANTGELFF.

This rearrangement joins TRBV28 to TRBJ1-2; D remains unclear. The germline V and J ends were trimmed by 3 bases and 6 bases, with 11 bases remaining between them. This CDR3 is built from 13 residues. The germline gives CDR1 MDHEN, CDR2 SYDVKM. CDR3 coding DNA: TGTGCCAGCAGTTTGTCGAGTGAAGATGGCTACACCTTC. This sequence encodes CASSLSSEDGYTF.

The V call is TRBV30, the J call TRBJ2-3; possible D gene TRBD2, 5 bases. Germline V gene sequence: CDR1 GTSNPN, CDR2 SVGIG (reference sequence). V was clipped by 1 base and J by 0 bases, with 8 bases between them. This CDR3 has 14 residues. This chain's CDR3 is CAWSGVASTDTQYF. In DNA form, the CDR3 reads TGTGCCTGGAGTGGAGTAGCGAGCACAGATACGCAGTATTTT.

This chain uses TRBV2 with TRBJ2-1; 14 bases map to TRBD2. With V trimmed by 6 bases and J by 8 bases, 12 bases remained unmatched. CDR3 length equals 17 residues. Germline assignment: CDR1 SNHLY and CDR2 FYNNEI. DNA for the CDR3: TGTGCCAGCAGAGCCAGGTTCGGGACTAGCGGGAGTTATGAGCAGTTCTTC. This translates into CASRARFGTSGSYEQFF.

This clone occurred once. The chain uses TRBV20-1 and TRBJ2-7; D is ambiguous. Germline-derived CDR1 and CDR2 are DFQATT and SNEGSKA (reference sequence). Trimming removed 3 bases at V and 4 bases at J, with 4 bases between. This CDR3 comprises 10 residues. As DNA, the CDR3 is TGCAGTGCTAGCTTGTACGAGCAGTACTTC. Amino acids: CSASLYEQYF.

The chain employs TRBV6-5 and TRBJ2-2; 8 nucleotides align to TRBD1. Germline CDR1 and CDR2: MNHEY and SVGAGI. The V gene end was trimmed by 8 bases and the J gene end by 8 bases; junction bases not matched to a gene: 7. The CDR3 loop spans 13 amino acids. The CDR3: CASAGGLQGELFF. DNA of the CDR3: TGTGCCAGCGCAGGGGGCCTCCAAGGGGAGCTGTTTTTT.

This chain links TRBV5-4 with TRBJ1-1, with a possible D match to TRBD1 (5 bases). Trimming shortened V by 3 bases and J by 3 bases, and 12 bases separated the two germline ends. Germline CDR1 is SGHNT and CDR2 is YYREEE (reference sequence). This CDR3 is built from 14 residues. The CDR3 nucleotides are TGTGCCAGCAGCTCGAGAGGGGCGGACACTGAAGCTTTCTTT. Protein product: CASSSRGADTEAFF.

The rearrangement links TRBV7-9 to TRBJ2-5, with 9 bases identical to TRBD2. This CDR3 is built from 18 residues. V shed 0 bases and J 5 bases; nucleotides not matched to a gene: 13. Germline CDR1 SEHNR, CDR2 FQNEAQ (reference sequence). Written as DNA, the CDR3 is TGTGCCAGCAGCTTAGCGCTGGTAGCGGGAGCTTTGAAGGAGACCCAGTACTTC. Its protein is CASSLALVAGALKETQYF.

The chain joins TRBV5-1 to TRBJ2-7, with 8 bases identical to TRBD2. This CDR3 region has 17 residues. The V and J ends lost 1 base and 3 bases, in that order; junction bases with no gene match: 12. Germline-derived CDR1 and CDR2 are SGHRS and YFSETQ. The CDR3 coding sequence is TGCGCCAGCAGCTTGAATCCTCGATTAGCGGGACACTACGAGCAGTACTTC. Amino acid sequence: CASSLNPRLAGHYEQYF.

The J gene is TRBJ2-1, the V gene TRBV11-1; 11 bases fit TRBD2. Germline CDR1 is SGHAT and CDR2 is FQDESV (reference sequence). Trimming took 0 bases from V and 7 from J; bases not matched to a gene: 2. This CDR3 is 15 amino acids long. CDR3 DNA: TGTGCCAGCAGCTTAGCGCCTAGCGGGGGGAATGAGCAGTTCTTC. Its translation: CASSLAPSGGNEQFF.

The chain joins TRBV13 to TRBJ1-1; a weak D match, TRBD1 (6 bases). The CDR3 is 14 residues long. Looked up from germline, CDR1 is PRHDT and CDR2 is FYEKMQ (reference sequence). The V gene lost 6 bases and the J gene lost 6 bases, with 17 bases spanning the gap. CDR3 residues: CASRPAGEGAEAFF. The CDR3 nucleotides read TGTGCCAGCAGGCCTGCAGGGGAGGGAGCTGAAGCTTTCTTT.